This paragraph covers one T cell receptor beta chain sequence. This record belongs to a study of blood T cell repertoires in COVID-19. Study-wide context: The study drew acute and convalescent COVID-19 samples from the United States, Italy and Spain. PBMCs, B-cell-depleted T cells, or T cells provided the cDNA or gDNA that made up the material.

This CDR3 is 13 amino acids long. CDR1 and CDR2 from the germline V gene are SGHNT and YENEEA. V lost 4 bases, J lost 7 bases, and 4 bases stayed unmatched. The table came from immunoSEQ multiplex PCR; TCRdb's copy has only in-frame clones and leaves some out. The sample consists of 440,000 or so clones, approximately 90% of them appearing once. This TCR derives from a woman in her forties with COVID-19, enrolled during active disease. The chain recombines TRBV11-3 with TRBJ1-2; 9 bases match TRBD1. Material for sequencing was peripheral blood. The DNA of the CDR3 is TGTGCCAGCAGCTGGGGGACAGGGTTTGGCTACACCTTC. Translating it yields CASSWGTGFGYTF.